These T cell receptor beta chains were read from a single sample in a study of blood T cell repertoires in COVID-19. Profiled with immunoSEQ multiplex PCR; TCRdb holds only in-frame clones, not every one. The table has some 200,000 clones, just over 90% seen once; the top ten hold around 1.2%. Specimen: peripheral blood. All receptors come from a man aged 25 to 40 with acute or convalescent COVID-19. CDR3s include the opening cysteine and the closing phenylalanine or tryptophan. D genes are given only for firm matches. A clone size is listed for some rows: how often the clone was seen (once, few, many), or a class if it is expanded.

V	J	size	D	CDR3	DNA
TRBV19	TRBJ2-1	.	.	CASSIRGSNHEQFF	TGTGCCAGTAGTATTAGGGGGAGTAACCATGAGCAGTTCTTC
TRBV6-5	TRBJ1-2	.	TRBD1	CASSSPGGANYGYTF	TGTGCCAGCAGTTCCCCAGGGGGCGCGAACTATGGCTACACCTTC
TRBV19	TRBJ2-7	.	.	CASSIGSGAAYEQYF	TGTGCCAGTAGTATAGGATCAGGGGCCGCCTACGAGCAGTACTTC
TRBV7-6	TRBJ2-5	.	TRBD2	CASSFSGVETQYF	TGTGCCAGCAGCTTTAGCGGGGTTGAGACCCAGTACTTC
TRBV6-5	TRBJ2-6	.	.	CASGRVAGANVLTF	TGTGCCAGCGGCCGGGTGGCTGGGGCCAACGTCCTGACTTTC
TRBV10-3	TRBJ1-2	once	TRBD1	CAINRDRGYGYTF	TGTGCCATCAACCGGGACAGGGGGTATGGCTACACCTTC
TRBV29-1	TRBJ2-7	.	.	CSARTGGSYEQYF	TGCAGCGCACGTACAGGCGGCTCCTACGAGCAGTACTTC
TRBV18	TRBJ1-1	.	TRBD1	CASQRQGAGTEAFF	TGTGCCAGCCAACGGCAGGGGGCAGGCACTGAAGCTTTCTTT
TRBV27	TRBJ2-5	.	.	CASSLSGHLETQYF	TGTGCCAGCAGTTTGTCGGGACATCTGGAGACCCAGTACTTC
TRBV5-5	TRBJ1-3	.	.	CASTLTLQGNTIYF	TGTGCCAGCACCTTGACCCTCCAGGGGAACACCATATATTTT
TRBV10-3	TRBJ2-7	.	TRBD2	CAISPTSGDYEQYF	TGTGCCATCAGCCCTACTAGCGGGGATTACGAGCAGTACTTC